This T cell receptor (beta chain) was identified in a study of blood T cell repertoires in COVID-19. V gave up 1 base and J gave up 5 bases; unmatched junction bases: 4. This CDR3 comprises 14 residues. Germline V gives CDR1 SGHDT, CDR2 YYEEEE. Original analysis: How many nucleated cells were present was estimated from reference gene primer amplification. Sequenced by immunoSEQ multiplex PCR; TCRdb stores in-frame clones only, minus some. That table supplies the V and J calls and clone size; D and trimming were determined from the DNA. This repertoire shows 110,000 to 150,000 clones, around 86% found once; its top ten account for about 4.3%.

The source is an elderly woman with acute or convalescent COVID-19. Sequenced input: peripheral blood. This chain connects TRBV5-6 to TRBJ2-7; 9 bases match TRBD1. The CDR3, as DNA: TGTGCCAGCAGCTTGCCTACAGGGGGCCACGAGCAGTACTTC. As protein: CASSLPTGGHEQYF.